This TCR beta chain was documented in a study of blood T cell repertoires in COVID-19. Study-level information: T cells, B-cell-depleted T cells, or PBMCs provided the cDNA or gDNA that served as material.

CDR1 and CDR2 (germline): SNHLY, FYNNEI. This CDR3 is built from 13 residues. The V end was cut by 4 bases, the J end by 6 bases, with 12 bases between. Source study methods: Reference gene primer amplification gave nucleated cell count estimates. Sequencing was performed with immunoSEQ multiplex PCR; in TCRdb, only in-frame clones are kept and a portion is missing. V and J calls and clone size come straight from that table; D and trimming were deduced from the DNA. The sample consists of about 200,000 clones, around 85% of them appearing once. Sequenced sample: peripheral blood. The V call is TRBV2, the J call TRBJ1-2; no reliable D call. The TCR sequence derives from a woman between 65 and 79 years old with COVID-19, enrolled during active disease. CDR3 residues: CASSAEGSHGYTF. CDR3 nucleotides: TGTGCCAGCAGTGCAGAGGGCTCGCATGGCTACACCTTC.